This T cell receptor (beta chain) was sequenced for a study of cytomegalovirus exposure and HLA in healthy donors. Germline assignment: CDR1 ENHRY and CDR2 SYGVKD. The CDR3 sequence is 14 residues long. Trimming took 4 bases from V and 0 from J; bases not matched to a gene: 1. About this clone itself: The target antigen is unknown.

Some clones are missing from TCRdb's copy, which holds only in-frame ones; the method was immunoSEQ multiplex PCR. The sample records roughly 270,000 clones, roughly 90% being singletons. Study findings and constraints: According to a subsequent analysis, TCR clusters from the first cohort were inclined to appear together in the 120 validation repertoires. Over 150 TCR beta chains were listed as cytomegalovirus-associated.

The specimen was PBMCs. The receptor comes from a young woman in good health and CMV-seronegative. This chain links TRBV10-3 with TRBJ2-3, with 7 bases identical to TRBD2. The CDR3 loop is CAISASGSTDTQYF. DNA for the CDR3: TGTGCCATCAGTGCTAGCGGAAGCACAGATACGCAGTATTTT.